Each of the 29 T cell receptor beta chains below was sequenced from the same sample in a study of cytomegalovirus exposure and HLA in healthy donors. 60 Vbeta and 13 Jbeta primers were used in PCR. Sequencing was performed with immunoSEQ multiplex PCR; in TCRdb, only in-frame clones are kept and a portion is missing. The data show about 100,000 clones, 70% to 80% seen once. The sample comprised PBMCs. Every receptor here comes from a woman between 18 and 29 years old in good health and CMV-seropositive.

V is TRBV11-2 and J is TRBJ2-5; 10 bases align to TRBD2. There are 16 residues in the CDR3. The J segment lost 5 bases and the V segment lost 7 bases, leaving 13 bases of the junction unmatched. Germline-derived CDR1 and CDR2 are SGHAT and FQNNGV. CDR3 bases: TGTGCCAGCACCCTTTTAGTGACTAGCGGGTTCGAGACCCAGTACTTC. Protein product: CASTLLVTSGFETQYF.

The chain combines TRBV11-3 with TRBJ2-7; 7 bases line up with TRBD2. Per germline, CDR1 SGHNT and CDR2 YENEEA. CDR3 length: 12 amino acids. V was clipped by 5 bases and J by 7 bases; unmatched bases: 5. CDR3 bases: TGTGCCAGCAGCCCGCGGACTAGGGAGCAGTACTTC. Its translation is CASSPRTREQYF.

The chain couples TRBV10-3 to TRBJ1-1; D is possibly TRBD1 (6 bases). With 5 bases removed from V and 2 bases from J, the gap between germline ends came to 9 bases. The CDR3 is made up of 13 amino acids. The germline V gene has CDR1 ENHRY and CDR2 SYGVKD. The CDR3 spells CAISTGSNTEAFF. CDR3 bases: TGTGCCATCAGTACAGGGAGTAACACTGAAGCTTTCTTT.

This clone was found once. This sequence joins TRBV7-9 and TRBJ1-2; D perhaps matches TRBD1 (5 bases). Germline loops: CDR1 SEHNR, CDR2 FQNEAQ (reference sequence). Trimming cost V 5 bases and J 4 bases, with 14 bases left between them. This CDR3 spans 14 amino acids. The DNA of the CDR3 is TGTGCCAGCAGCCGCCCCGAACAGGCCTATGGCTACACCTTC. It codes for CASSRPEQAYGYTF.

The chain recombines TRBV7-9 with TRBJ2-1; 7 bases map to TRBD2. Trimming cost V 1 base and J 6 bases; bases outside gene matches: 6. The CDR3 spans 15 residues. Looked up from germline, CDR1 is SEHNR and CDR2 is FQNEAQ (reference sequence). CDR3 coding DNA: TGTGCCAGCAGCTTAGTAGATTGGGGGGGCAATGAGCAGTTCTTC. Translated, it gives CASSLVDWGGNEQFF.

This rearrangement joins TRBV5-1 to TRBJ2-1, with TRBD2 identical over 13 bases. The V and J ends lost 4 bases and 0 bases, in that order; junction bases with no gene match: 7. Germline loops: CDR1 SGHRS, CDR2 YFSETQ. The length of the CDR3 is 18 residues. CDR3 sequence reads: CASSGKGLAGSSYNEQFF. The CDR3, as DNA: TGCGCCAGCAGCGGGAAGGGACTAGCGGGGTCCTCCTACAATGAGCAGTTCTTC.

This chain uses TRBV10-3 with TRBJ1-2, with 11 bases lining up with TRBD1. The germline V gene has CDR1 ENHRY and CDR2 SYGVKD. The CDR3 consists of 14 residues. With V trimmed by 5 bases and J by 7 bases, 6 bases remained unmatched. The CDR3 loop reads CAISLGQGEGGYTF. The CDR3 nucleotides are TGTGCCATCAGTTTGGGACAGGGGGAGGGTGGCTACACCTTC.

CDR3 coding DNA: TGTGCCAGCAGCCCTTCGGCGGGAGTCCCCAATGAGCAGTTCTTC. This translates into CASSPSAGVPNEQFF. The chain recombines TRBV9 with TRBJ2-1; 7 bases are a match to TRBD2. Germline-derived CDR1 and CDR2 are SGDLS and YYNGEE. Trimming removed 4 bases from V and 6 bases from J; junction bases left unmatched: 10. There are 15 residues in the CDR3. The full variable domain, rest sourced from reference TRBV9 and TRBJ2-1, is DSGVTQTPKHLITATGQRVTLRCSPRSGDLSVYWYQQSLDQGLQFLIQYYNGEERAKGNILERFSAQQFPDLHSELNLSSLELGDSALYFCASSPSAGVPNEQFFGPGTRLTVL.

This clone appeared once. The chain joins TRBV29-1 to TRBJ1-5; TRBD1 agrees at 9 bases. Trimming removed 4 bases from V and 6 bases from J; junction bases left unmatched: 10. The CDR3 totals 15 residues. The germline V gene has CDR1 SQVTM and CDR2 ANQGSEA. In DNA, the CDR3 is TGCAGCGTTGCGCCCGGGACAGGGTCCGGTCAGCCCCAGCATTTT. Encoded protein: CSVAPGTGSGQPQHF.

The chain links TRBV29-1 to TRBJ2-2; 14 bases line up with TRBD2. Trimming took 6 bases from V and 8 from J; bases not matched to a gene: 5. Germline CDR1 and CDR2: SQVTM and ANQGSEA. The CDR3 contains 14 residues. CDR3 protein: CSVGLAGGSGELFF. The CDR3 DNA reads TGCAGCGTCGGACTAGCGGGAGGCTCGGGGGAGCTGTTTTTT.

This chain links TRBV19 with TRBJ1-5; unclear D gene. In germline, CDR1 is LNHDA, CDR2 SQIVND (reference sequence). This CDR3 region has 14 residues. Trimming removed 2 bases from V and 5 bases from J, with 10 bases in between. The CDR3 region is CASSISTFDQPQHF. CDR3 bases: TGTGCCAGTAGTATATCCACTTTTGATCAGCCCCAGCATTTT.

The J gene is TRBJ2-3, the V gene TRBV4-3; 14 bases fit TRBD2. V lost 3 bases and J lost 3; bases outside the gene matches: 5. The CDR3 runs 17 residues. Germline lookup yields CDR1 LGHNA and CDR2 YSLEER. The CDR3 reads CASSHLTSGRGTDTQYF. DNA for the CDR3: TGCGCCAGCAGCCACTTGACTAGCGGGAGGGGTACAGATACGCAGTATTTT.

The chain links TRBV4-3 to TRBJ1-1; D is possibly TRBD1 (5 bases). Germline V gene lookup returns CDR1 LGHNA and CDR2 YSLEER. V was clipped by 0 bases and J by 5 bases, with 7 bases between them. The CDR3 runs to 13 residues. The CDR3 sequence: CASSQDSGTEAFF. Written as DNA, the CDR3 is TGCGCCAGCAGCCAAGATTCAGGGACTGAAGCTTTCTTT.

The V and J genes are TRBV5-4 and TRBJ2-7; TRBD1 might be the D (6 bases). The CDR3 totals 13 residues. Deletions cut 2 bases from V and 3 bases from J, with 9 bases between. Germline V lookup: CDR1 SGHNT, CDR2 YYREEE (reference sequence). Written as DNA, the CDR3 is TGTGCCAGCAGCTTACAGGGTAGCTACGAGCAGTACTTC. Protein sequence: CASSLQGSYEQYF.

V gene TRBV10-1 combines with J gene TRBJ1-2; tentative D call: TRBD1 (5 bases). Between the trimmed V and J ends, which lost 3 bases and 6 bases, there was a span of 17 bases. The CDR3 loop spans 15 amino acids. Per germline, CDR1 WNHNN and CDR2 SYGVQD (reference sequence). CDR3 protein: CASSERLAGLDGYTF. CDR3 DNA: TGCGCCAGCAGTGAAAGGTTGGCAGGGCTTGATGGCTACACCTTC.

This clone was seen a single time. V usage is TRBV27 and J usage is TRBJ2-2, with 9 nucleotides matching TRBD2. V gave up 2 bases and J gave up 5 bases; unmatched junction bases: 9. Germline assignment: CDR1 MNHEY and CDR2 SMNVEV (reference sequence). This CDR3 region has 17 residues. The CDR3 DNA reads as TGTGCCAGCAGTTTACTACTCGGACTAGCGCGAACCGGGGAGCTGTTTTTT. Translating it yields CASSLLLGLARTGELFF.

This sequence joins TRBV10-1 and TRBJ1-2, with TRBD1 matching over 11 bases. The germline V gene encodes CDR1 WNHNN and CDR2 SYGVQD (reference sequence). The V gene end was trimmed by 0 bases and the J gene end by 3 bases; junction bases not matched to a gene: 3. There are 16 residues in the CDR3. The CDR3 region has the DNA TGCGCCAGCAGTGAGTCGGGGACAGGGGGGGACTATGGCTACACCTTC. Its protein product is CASSESGTGGDYGYTF.

The chain joins TRBV7-3 to TRBJ2-3, with TRBD1 matching over 7 bases. Germline V CDR1 and CDR2: SGHTA, FQGTGA. V trimming: 1 base; J trimming: 2 bases; junction bases outside the gene matches: 6. CDR3 length equals 16 residues. CDR3 protein: CASSLRSGGPTDTQYF. The CDR3 DNA reads as TGTGCCAGCAGCTTAAGGTCAGGGGGTCCCACAGATACGCAGTATTTT.

The V gene is TRBV13, the J gene TRBJ2-7, with 7 nucleotides matching TRBD2. The J segment lost 3 bases and the V segment lost 1 base, leaving 6 bases of the junction unmatched. Germline assignment: CDR1 PRHDT and CDR2 FYEKMQ (reference sequence). The CDR3 is 15 residues long. The CDR3 DNA reads as TGTGCCAGCAGCTTAGTGGGGGAGGGAGGCTACGAGCAGTACTTC. Translated: CASSLVGEGGYEQYF.

There are a few counts of this clone. The chain couples TRBV19 to TRBJ2-1, with D tentatively TRBD2 (5 bases). From germline, CDR1 is LNHDA and CDR2 SQIVND (reference sequence). CDR3 length: 13 amino acids. Trimming removed 5 bases from V and 5 bases from J, with 10 bases in between. The CDR3 coding sequence is TGTGCCAGTAGTTACGGGATTCACAATGAGCAGTTCTTC. This codes for CASSYGIHNEQFF.

This clone was picked up a small number of times. The CDR3 spells CATSSGLAGVEQYF. CDR3 nucleotide sequence: TGTGCCACCAGCAGCGGACTAGCGGGAGTTGAGCAGTACTTC. V usage is TRBV15 and J usage is TRBJ2-7; TRBD2 agrees at 13 bases. The CDR3 runs to 14 residues. Per the germline V gene, CDR1 is LNHNV and CDR2 is YYDKDF (reference sequence). Trimming cost V 3 bases and J 7 bases; bases outside gene matches: 3.

The rearrangement joins TRBV28 to TRBJ1-4, with 7 bases identical to TRBD1. J was trimmed by 6 bases and V by 6 bases; bases with no gene match: 4. In germline, CDR1 is MDHEN, CDR2 SYDVKM. CDR3 length: 13 residues. The CDR3 nucleotides are TGTGCCAGCAGACGACAGGGAGATGAAAAACTGTTTTTT. Its protein is CASRRQGDEKLFF.

The V and J genes are TRBV4-3 and TRBJ2-7, with D maybe TRBD2 (5 bases). Germline CDR1 is LGHNA and CDR2 is YSLEER. The V and J ends lost 0 bases and 5 bases respectively, with 17 bases between them. The CDR3 sequence is 16 residues long. CDR3 sequence: CASSQDYAEPGNEQYF. The CDR3 DNA sequence: TGCGCCAGCAGCCAAGATTACGCGGAACCCGGGAACGAGCAGTACTTC.

The J gene is TRBJ2-3, the V gene TRBV10-3, with 11 bases matching TRBD2. The germline CDR1 and CDR2 sequences are ENHRY and SYGVKD. Trimming took 10 bases from V and 3 from J; bases not matched to a gene: 15. This CDR3 is built from 17 residues. The CDR3 nucleotides read TGTGCCACCCACACGACTAGCGGGAATGTGGGGACAGATACGCAGTATTTT. It yields the protein CATHTTSGNVGTDTQYF.

This sequence joins TRBV30 and TRBJ1-2; 8 nucleotides line up with TRBD1. Germline CDR1 reads GTSNPN; CDR2 reads SVGIG (reference sequence). The length of the CDR3 is 12 residues. With 3 bases clipped from V and 6 bases from J, the junction kept 3 bases outside the gene matches. In nucleotides, the CDR3 is TGTGCCTGGAGGCGGACAGGGAATGGCTACACCTTC. Its protein product is CAWRRTGNGYTF.

The chain joins TRBV10-3 to TRBJ2-7, with D possibly matching TRBD1 (6 bases). V was clipped by 10 bases and J by 5 bases, with 24 bases between them. Germline V CDR1 and CDR2: ENHRY, SYGVKD. This CDR3 has 15 amino acids. CDR3 region: CASWGVIGGADEQYF. Here the CDR3 DNA reads TGTGCCAGCTGGGGTGTGATAGGGGGAGCAGACGAGCAGTACTTC.

CDR3 in amino acids: CASSQEEGAVGELFF. CDR3 DNA sequence: TGCGCCAGCAGCCAGGAGGAGGGGGCGGTCGGGGAGCTGTTTTTT. The rearrangement links TRBV4-3 to TRBJ2-2; D perhaps matches TRBD1 (7 bases). The CDR3 is made up of 15 amino acids. Trimming shortened V by 3 bases and J by 7 bases, and 15 bases separated the two germline ends. The germline V gene encodes CDR1 LGHNA and CDR2 YSLEER.

The CDR3 coding sequence is TGTGCCAGCTCACCCTTACGAGGGGACAGCGATAACCGGGAGCTGTTTTTT. Encoded protein: CASSPLRGDSDNRELFF. V gene TRBV18 combines with J gene TRBJ2-2; 7 bases are a match to TRBD1. Germline CDR1 reads KGHSH; CDR2 reads LQKENI. V lost 3 bases, J lost 9 bases, and 16 bases stayed unmatched. The CDR3 consists of 17 residues.

The J gene is TRBJ1-5, the V gene TRBV7-2, with TRBD1 matching 7 bases. Losses at the gene ends were 2 bases for V and 7 bases for J; bases not matched to a gene: 8. CDR3 length: 15 residues. Germline CDR1 reads SGHTA; CDR2 reads FQGNSA. CDR3 loop: CASSLLGTQGQPQHF. The CDR3 DNA reads TGTGCCAGCAGCTTATTAGGGACACAGGGGCAGCCCCAGCATTTT.